One sample yielded the 21 T cell receptor beta chains listed below, sequenced in a study of control samples from healthy donors and cancer patients. Some clones are missing from TCRdb's copy, which holds only in-frame ones; the method was immunoSEQ multiplex PCR. The top ten hold about 1.6% of the sample, which has 200,000 or so clones, about 95% seen once. Source material: blood. The receptors were sampled from a man in his fifties or sixties in good health.

The chain couples TRBV9 to TRBJ2-3; 10 bases match TRBD2. CDR3 size: 15 residues. The ends lost 2 bases at V and 8 bases at J; junction bases unmatched: 8. Germline values: CDR1 SGDLS, CDR2 YYNGEE. This CDR3 reads CASSVTSGAQSTQYF. CDR3 coding DNA: TGTGCCAGCAGCGTCACTAGCGGGGCCCAAAGTACGCAGTATTTT. The whole variable domain, remainder taken from reference TRBV9 and TRBJ2-3, is DSGVTQTPKHLITATGQRVTLRCSPRSGDLSVYWYQQSLDQGLQFLIQYYNGEERAKGNILERFSAQQFPDLHSELNLSSLELGDSALYFCASSVTSGAQSTQYFGPGTRLTVL.

Details on this clone: The same CDR3 is also encoded by other DNA sequences in this sample. V and J are TRBV28 and TRBJ2-7, with D perhaps matching TRBD2 (6 bases). Trimming removed 3 bases at V and 4 bases at J, with 7 bases between. The CDR3 is made up of 12 amino acids. Germline V lookup: CDR1 MDHEN, CDR2 SYDVKM. The CDR3 bases are TGTGCCAGCAGTTTGGGAGGTTACGAGCAGTACGTC. Encoded protein: CASSLGGYEQYV.

This chain connects TRBV11-3 to TRBJ1-1, with TRBD1 matching over 7 bases. This CDR3 has 13 residues. V shed 5 bases and J 8 bases; nucleotides not matched to a gene: 8. CDR1 and CDR2 from the germline V gene are SGHNT and YENEEA. CDR3 DNA sequence: TGTGCCAGCAGCGCCGGCGGGACAGAGGAAGCTTTCTTT. This translates into CASSAGGTEEAFF. Full variable domain (outside the CDR3, taken from reference TRBV11-3 and TRBJ1-1): EAGVVQSPRYKIIEKKQPVAFWCNPISGHNTLYWYLQNLGQGPELLIRYENEEAVDDSQLPKDRFSAERLKGVDSTLKIQPAELGDSAVYLCASSAGGTEEAFFGQGTRLTVV.

The V and J genes are TRBV28 and TRBJ1-5, with 8 bases that match TRBD1. CDR1 and CDR2 (germline): MDHEN, SYDVKM. V lost 6 bases to trimming and J lost 7 bases; unmatched junction nucleotides: 8. This CDR3 comprises 14 residues. CDR3 nucleotide sequence: TGTGCCAGCAGCCCAGGGGGCGCCGGCCAGCCCCAGCATTTT. It translates to CASSPGGAGQPQHF.

The gene calls are TRBV2 and TRBJ2-1; D might be TRBD2 (6 bases). V was pared by 3 bases and J by 2 bases, with 11 bases between. Germline V lookup: CDR1 SNHLY, CDR2 FYNNEI. This CDR3 contains 15 residues. CDR3 sequence reads: CASSDLGGAYNEQFF. CDR3 bases: TGTGCCAGCAGTGATTTGGGCGGGGCCTACAATGAGCAGTTCTTC. The entire variable domain, with the rest obtained from reference TRBV2 and TRBJ2-1, is as follows: EPEVTQTPSHQVTQMGQEVILRCVPISNHLYFYWYRQILGQKVEFLVSFYNNEISEKSEIFDDQFSVERPDGSNFTLKIRSTKLEDSAMYFCASSDLGGAYNEQFFGPGTRLTVL.

This CDR3 is CATSEYGGARTDTQYF. As DNA, the CDR3 is TGTGCCACCAGTGAGTACGGGGGGGCAAGGACAGATACGCAGTATTTT. V gene TRBV24-1 combines with J gene TRBJ2-3; 8 bases match TRBD2. The CDR3 has 16 amino acids. J lost 3 bases, V lost 4 bases, and 8 bases had no gene match. CDR1 and CDR2 from the germline V gene are KGHDR and SFDVKD.

The chain combines TRBV2 with TRBJ1-2; a weak D match, TRBD1 (5 bases). From germline, CDR1 is SNHLY and CDR2 FYNNEI. This CDR3 is built from 13 residues. The V gene lost 4 bases and the J gene lost 4 bases, with 10 bases spanning the gap. This CDR3 is CASSGGGFYGYTF. The CDR3 coding sequence is TGTGCCAGCAGTGGGGGGGGTTTCTATGGCTACACCTTC.

This chain joins TRBV10-1 and TRBJ1-1, with 7 bases aligning to TRBD1. The germline V gene has CDR1 WNHNN and CDR2 SYGVQD (reference sequence). The CDR3 contains 14 residues. J gave up 4 bases and V 6 bases, and 8 bases lay outside the gene matches. CDR3 sequence reads: CASSTGTAGTEAFF. In DNA form, the CDR3 reads TGCGCCAGCAGCACCGGGACAGCGGGCACTGAAGCTTTCTTT.

This clone was seen just once. This chain links TRBV4-3 with TRBJ1-2, with D possibly matching TRBD1 (5 bases). Germline lookup yields CDR1 LGHNA and CDR2 YSLEER. V lost 4 bases, J lost 0 bases, and 18 bases lay in between. The CDR3 length is 17 residues. The CDR3 loop reads CASSRVVRDATNYGYTF. CDR3 in DNA: TGCGCCAGCAGCCGGGTAGTTCGGGACGCCACTAACTATGGCTACACCTTC.

This CDR3 is CASSLVPTGGIIPGELFF. CDR3 coding DNA: TGTGCCAGCAGCTTAGTCCCGACAGGGGGGATTATACCCGGGGAGCTGTTTTTT. V is TRBV11-2 and J is TRBJ2-2, with 9 bases lining up with TRBD1. Germline V gene sequence: CDR1 SGHAT, CDR2 FQNNGV. Losses at the gene ends were 1 base for V and 6 bases for J; bases not matched to a gene: 12. The CDR3 covers 18 residues.

The chain is built from TRBV5-1 and TRBJ2-3, with a possible D match to TRBD2 (6 bases). The V end was cut by 1 base, the J end by 2 bases, with 8 bases between. This CDR3 region has 14 residues. In germline, CDR1 is SGHRS, CDR2 YFSETQ. CDR3 region: CASSLSGYTDTQYF. The CDR3 bases are TGCGCCAGCAGCTTGAGCGGGTACACAGATACGCAGTATTTT.

This chain links TRBV28 with TRBJ1-2; no reliable D call. V lost 6 bases to trimming and J lost 8 bases, with 10 bases between them. CDR3 length equals 11 residues. Germline loops: CDR1 MDHEN, CDR2 SYDVKM. CDR3 region: CASRTNRGYTF. For the CDR3, the DNA is TGTGCCAGCAGGACCAATCGGGGCTACACCTTC.

The gene calls are TRBV5-1 and TRBJ2-1, with 8 bases fitting TRBD1. The CDR3 sequence is 13 residues long. Germline V gene lookup returns CDR1 SGHRS and CDR2 YFSETQ. V lost 0 bases and J lost 16; bases outside the gene matches: 9. The CDR3 bases are TGCGCCAGCAGCTTGGCGGAGGGACAGGTCGTATTCTTC. It codes for CASSLAEGQVVFF.

V gene TRBV5-1 combines with J gene TRBJ2-6; D gene uncertain. Between the trimmed V and J ends, which lost 4 bases and 4 bases, there was a span of 12 bases. CDR3 length equals 15 residues. Germline values: CDR1 SGHRS, CDR2 YFSETQ. The CDR3 coding sequence is TGCGCCAGCAGCCTAACCGGTGGAGGGGCCAACGTCCTGACTTTC. Translating it yields CASSLTGGGANVLTF.

This clone came up once. This sequence joins TRBV28 and TRBJ2-7; 9 nucleotides agree with TRBD1. Per germline, CDR1 MDHEN and CDR2 SYDVKM. J was trimmed by 4 bases and V by 7 bases; bases with no gene match: 5. CDR3 size: 13 residues. The CDR3 nucleotides are TGTGCCAGCAAATCGGGACAGGGTTACGAGCAGTACGTC. Its translation is CASKSGQGYEQYV.

The chain carries TRBV28 and TRBJ1-3; D perhaps matches TRBD1 (5 bases). The V end was cut by 1 base, the J end by 4 bases, with 11 bases between. This CDR3 is 15 amino acids long. Germline V gives CDR1 MDHEN, CDR2 SYDVKM. In nucleotides, the CDR3 is TGTGCCAGCAGTTTATCATCAGGGTTGGGAAACACCATATATTTT. Protein product: CASSLSSGLGNTIYF.

The CDR3 is CASSLDPLAGEGNEQFF. The CDR3 coding sequence is TGCGCCAGCAGCTTGGACCCCCTAGCGGGGGAAGGCAATGAGCAGTTCTTC. The gene calls are TRBV5-1 and TRBJ2-1; 10 bases line up with TRBD2. J lost 6 bases, V lost 0 bases, and 9 bases had no gene match. This CDR3 comprises 17 residues. In germline, CDR1 is SGHRS, CDR2 YFSETQ.

The chain is built from TRBV5-1 and TRBJ2-3, with 13 bases lining up with TRBD2. Germline V gene data show CDR1 as SGHRS and CDR2 as YFSETQ. The CDR3 consists of 17 residues. V shed 3 bases, J shed 0 bases, and the junction held 4 bases outside the gene matches. In DNA, the CDR3 is TGCGCCAGCAGCTCGGGACTAGCGGGGTTGAGCACAGATACGCAGTATTTT. Its protein is CASSSGLAGLSTDTQYF.

The chain uses TRBV5-1 and TRBJ2-5; weak D call: TRBD1 (6 bases). The CDR3 contains 13 residues. Trimming took 5 bases from V and 5 from J, leaving 13 bases between them. CDR1 and CDR2 (germline): SGHRS, YFSETQ. Here the CDR3 reads CASRVGQIETQYF. The CDR3 DNA follows: TGCGCCAGCAGGGTTGGACAGATCGAGACCCAGTACTTC.

The chain combines TRBV6-2 or TRBV6-3 with TRBJ1-3; D not resolved. Germline V gene lookup returns CDR1 MNHEY and CDR2 SVGEGT. Trimming left V 6 bases short and J 1 base short, with 4 bases between. The CDR3 runs to 12 residues. CDR3 loop: CASSRSGNTIYF. CDR3 coding DNA: TGTGCCAGCAGCCGTTCTGGAAACACCATATATTTT.

The chain joins TRBV18 to TRBJ1-2; TRBD1 matches 9 bases. Per the germline V gene, CDR1 is KGHSH and CDR2 is LQKENI. The ends lost 3 bases at V and 4 bases at J; junction bases unmatched: 6. The CDR3 contains 15 residues. The DNA for the CDR3 is TGTGCCAGCTCACCGTCGGGACAGGGAAGCTATGGCTACACCTTC. Its translation is CASSPSGQGSYGYTF.